The TCR beta chain described here comes from a study of T cell responses to AZD1222 COVID-19 vaccine. Overall study findings and caveats: CD4 TCRs associated with vaccination spanned spike, dominating at 160-218 and 743-854. The number of AZD1222 recipients seropositive at baseline was only five or six. Vaccination with two AZD1222 doses was followed by a rise in Spike-specific TCR breadth and depth.

The CDR3 covers 14 residues. V lost 0 bases to trimming and J lost 7 bases; unmatched junction nucleotides: 3. CDR1 and CDR2 (germline): SGHDT, YYEEEE. The data were produced by immunoSEQ multiplex PCR, yet TCRdb's version contains in-frame clones alone and is incomplete. Of nearly 110,000 clones listed, about nine tenths are singletons. Of note for this clone: What it binds is unknown.

The V call is TRBV5-6, the J call TRBJ1-5; 8 nucleotides match TRBD1. Sequences were derived from peripheral blood, sampled 28 days after the second AZD1222 dose. The TCR was taken from an adult who received the AZD1222 COVID-19 vaccine. In nucleotides, the CDR3 is TGTGCCAGCAGCTTGGGGGACAGGAGACAGCCCCAGCATTTT. Protein sequence: CASSLGDRRQPQHF. The complete variable domain, with remaining parts taken from reference TRBV5-6 and TRBJ1-5, reads DAGVTQSPTHLIKTRGQQVTLRCSPKSGHDTVSWYQQALGQGPQFIFQYYEEEERQRGNFPDRFSGHQFPNYSSELNVNALLLGDSALYLCASSLGDRRQPQHFGDGTRLSIL.